This TCR beta chain is from a study of T cell changes during pregnancy in multiple sclerosis. Sequencing was performed with immunoSEQ multiplex PCR; in TCRdb, only in-frame clones are kept and a portion is missing. The table records more than 55,000 clones, just over 90% of them present only once. Germline V gene lookup returns CDR1 SGHTA and CDR2 FQGNSA. The CDR3 runs to 13 residues. Trimming removed 2 bases from V and 2 bases from J, with 6 bases in between. The clonotype comes from a female donor with multiple sclerosis, enrolled in a pregnancy study. The input for sequencing was peripheral blood, taken in the third trimester of pregnancy. This chain links TRBV7-2 with TRBJ2-5; D call uncertain. The CDR3 DNA reads TGTGCCAGCAGCTTAAGTCAGCAAGAGACCCAGTACTTC. Encoded protein: CASSLSQQETQYF.